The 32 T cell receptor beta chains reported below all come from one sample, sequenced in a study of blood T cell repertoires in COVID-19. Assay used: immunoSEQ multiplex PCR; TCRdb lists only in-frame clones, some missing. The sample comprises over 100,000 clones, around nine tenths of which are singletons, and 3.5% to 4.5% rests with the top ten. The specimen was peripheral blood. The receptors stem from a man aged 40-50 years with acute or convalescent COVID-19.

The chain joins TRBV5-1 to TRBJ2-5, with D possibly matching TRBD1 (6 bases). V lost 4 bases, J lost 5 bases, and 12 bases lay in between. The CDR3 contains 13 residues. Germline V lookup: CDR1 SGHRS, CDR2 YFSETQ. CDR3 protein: CASSPTGRETQYF. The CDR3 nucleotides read TGCGCCAGCAGCCCAACAGGGCGCGAGACCCAGTACTTC.

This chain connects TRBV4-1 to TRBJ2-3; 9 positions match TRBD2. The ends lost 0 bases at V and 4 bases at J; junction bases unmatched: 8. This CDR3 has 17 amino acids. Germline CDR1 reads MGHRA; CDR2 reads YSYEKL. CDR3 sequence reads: CASSQETSGRGADTQYF. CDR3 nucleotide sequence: TGCGCCAGCAGCCAAGAGACTAGCGGAAGGGGGGCAGATACGCAGTATTTT.

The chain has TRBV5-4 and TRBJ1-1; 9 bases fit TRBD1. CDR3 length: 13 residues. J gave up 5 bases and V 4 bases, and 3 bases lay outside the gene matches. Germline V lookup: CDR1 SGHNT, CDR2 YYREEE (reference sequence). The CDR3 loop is CASSGQGRTEAFF. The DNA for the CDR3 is TGTGCCAGCAGCGGACAGGGGAGGACTGAAGCTTTCTTT.

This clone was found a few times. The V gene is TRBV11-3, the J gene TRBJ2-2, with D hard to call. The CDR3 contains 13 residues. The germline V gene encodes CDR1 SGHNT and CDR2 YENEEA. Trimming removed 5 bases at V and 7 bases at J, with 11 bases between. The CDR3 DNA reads TGTGCCAGCAGCCTCCGGTCTGTCGGGGAGCTGTTTTTT. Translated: CASSLRSVGELFF. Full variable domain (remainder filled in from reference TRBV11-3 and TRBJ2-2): EAGVVQSPRYKIIEKKQPVAFWCNPISGHNTLYWYLQNLGQGPELLIRYENEEAVDDSQLPKDRFSAERLKGVDSTLKIQPAELGDSAVYLCASSLRSVGELFFGEGSRLTVL.

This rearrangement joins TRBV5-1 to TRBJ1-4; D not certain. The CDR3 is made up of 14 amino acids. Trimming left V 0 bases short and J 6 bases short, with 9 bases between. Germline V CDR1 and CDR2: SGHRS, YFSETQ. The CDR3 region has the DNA TGCGCCAGCAGCTTGGATAGTCACCATGAAAAACTGTTTTTT. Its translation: CASSLDSHHEKLFF.

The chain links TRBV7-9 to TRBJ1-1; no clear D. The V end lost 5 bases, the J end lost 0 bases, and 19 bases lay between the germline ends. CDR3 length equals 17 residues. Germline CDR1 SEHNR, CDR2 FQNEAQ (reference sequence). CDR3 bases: TGTGCCAGCAGCGCAAGGTTCGGGATGGCTGTGAACACTGAAGCTTTCTTT. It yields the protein CASSARFGMAVNTEAFF.

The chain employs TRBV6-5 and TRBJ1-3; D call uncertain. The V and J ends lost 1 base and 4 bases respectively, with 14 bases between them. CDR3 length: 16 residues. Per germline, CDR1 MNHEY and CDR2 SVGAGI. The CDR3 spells CASSYLPAVEGNTIYF. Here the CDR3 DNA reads TGTGCCAGCAGTTACTTACCAGCGGTCGAGGGAAACACCATATATTTT.

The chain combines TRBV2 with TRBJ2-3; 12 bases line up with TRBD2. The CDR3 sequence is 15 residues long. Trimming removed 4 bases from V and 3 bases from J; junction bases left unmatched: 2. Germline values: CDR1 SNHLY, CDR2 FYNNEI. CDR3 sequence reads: CASSVLAGGTDTQYF. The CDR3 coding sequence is TGTGCCAGCAGTGTCCTAGCGGGGGGGACAGATACGCAGTATTTT.

For the CDR3, the DNA is TGTGCCAGTAGTAGTAGTGGGCAACCAGGGGGGACCGGGGAGCTGTTTTTT. It codes for CASSSSGQPGGTGELFF. The chain combines TRBV19 with TRBJ2-2; D might be TRBD1 (7 bases). Trimming removed 4 bases from V and 5 bases from J, with 20 bases in between. Germline loops: CDR1 LNHDA, CDR2 SQIVND (reference sequence). This CDR3 region has 17 residues.

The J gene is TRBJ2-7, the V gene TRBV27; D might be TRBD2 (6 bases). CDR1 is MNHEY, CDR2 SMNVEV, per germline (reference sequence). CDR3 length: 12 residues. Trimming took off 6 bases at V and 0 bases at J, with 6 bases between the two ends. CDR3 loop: CASRDYSYEQYF. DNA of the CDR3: TGTGCCAGCAGGGACTACTCCTACGAGCAGTACTTC.

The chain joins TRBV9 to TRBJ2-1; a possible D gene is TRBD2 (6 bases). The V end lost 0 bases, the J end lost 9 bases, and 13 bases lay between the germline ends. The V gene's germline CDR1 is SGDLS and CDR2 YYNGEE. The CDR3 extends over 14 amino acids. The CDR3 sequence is CASSVATEGGEQFF. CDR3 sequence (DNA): TGTGCCAGCAGCGTAGCGACAGAGGGAGGTGAGCAGTTCTTC.

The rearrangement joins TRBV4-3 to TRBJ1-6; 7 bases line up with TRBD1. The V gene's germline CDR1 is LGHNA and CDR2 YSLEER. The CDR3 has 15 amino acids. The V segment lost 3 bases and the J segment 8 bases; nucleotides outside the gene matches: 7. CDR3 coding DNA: TGCGCCAGCAGCCACGAACGGGACAGTTATTCACCCCTCCACTTT. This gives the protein CASSHERDSYSPLHF.

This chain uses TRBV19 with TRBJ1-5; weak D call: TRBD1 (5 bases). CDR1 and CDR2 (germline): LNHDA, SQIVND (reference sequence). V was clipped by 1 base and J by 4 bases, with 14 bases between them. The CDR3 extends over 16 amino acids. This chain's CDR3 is CASSIVSGRANQPQHF. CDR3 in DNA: TGTGCCAGTAGTATAGTATCGGGCAGGGCAAATCAGCCCCAGCATTTT.

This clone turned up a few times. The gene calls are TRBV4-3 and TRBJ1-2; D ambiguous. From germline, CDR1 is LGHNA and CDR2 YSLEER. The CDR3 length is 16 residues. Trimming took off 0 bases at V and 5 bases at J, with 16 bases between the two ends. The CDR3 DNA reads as TGCGCCAGCAGCCAAGACACCCAGACTTTCGGGTATGGCTACACCTTC. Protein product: CASSQDTQTFGYGYTF.

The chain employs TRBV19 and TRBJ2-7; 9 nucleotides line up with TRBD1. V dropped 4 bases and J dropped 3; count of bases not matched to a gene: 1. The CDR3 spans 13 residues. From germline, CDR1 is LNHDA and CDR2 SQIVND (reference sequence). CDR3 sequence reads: CASSTGQGYEQYF. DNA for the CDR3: TGTGCCAGTAGTACGGGACAGGGCTACGAGCAGTACTTC.

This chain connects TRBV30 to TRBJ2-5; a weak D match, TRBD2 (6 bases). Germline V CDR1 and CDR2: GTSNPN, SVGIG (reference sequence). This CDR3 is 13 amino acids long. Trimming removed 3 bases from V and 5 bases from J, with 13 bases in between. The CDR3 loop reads CAWRAVGLETQYF. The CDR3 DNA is TGTGCCTGGAGAGCGGTGGGACTGGAGACCCAGTACTTC.

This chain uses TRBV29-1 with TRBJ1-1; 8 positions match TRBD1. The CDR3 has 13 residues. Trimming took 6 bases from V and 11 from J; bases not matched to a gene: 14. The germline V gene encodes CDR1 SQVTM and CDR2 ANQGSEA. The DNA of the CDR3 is TGCAGCGTCGGACTACAGGGGGGGATGAATGCTTTCTTT. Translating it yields CSVGLQGGMNAFF.

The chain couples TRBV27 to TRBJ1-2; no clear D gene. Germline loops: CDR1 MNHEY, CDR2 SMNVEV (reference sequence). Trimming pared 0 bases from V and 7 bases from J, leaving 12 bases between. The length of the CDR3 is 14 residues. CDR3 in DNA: TGTGCCAGCAGTTTATCGGGAGTCAGCTCTGGCTACACCTTC. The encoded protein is CASSLSGVSSGYTF.

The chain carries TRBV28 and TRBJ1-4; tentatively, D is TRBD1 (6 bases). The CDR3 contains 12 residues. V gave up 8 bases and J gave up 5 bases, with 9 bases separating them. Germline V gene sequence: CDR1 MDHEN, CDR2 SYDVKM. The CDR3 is CASGTPNEKLFF. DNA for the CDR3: TGTGCCAGCGGGACACCGAATGAAAAACTGTTTTTT. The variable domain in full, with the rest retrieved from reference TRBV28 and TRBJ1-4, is DVKVTQSSRYLVKRTGEKVFLECVQDMDHENMFWYRQDPGLGLRLIYFSYDVKMKEKGDIPEGYSVSREKKERFSLILESASTNQTSMYLCASGTPNEKLFFGSGTQLSVL.

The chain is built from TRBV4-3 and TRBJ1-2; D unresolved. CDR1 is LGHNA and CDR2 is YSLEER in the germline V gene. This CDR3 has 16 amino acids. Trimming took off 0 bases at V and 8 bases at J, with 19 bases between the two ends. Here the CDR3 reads CASSQEVLRDSRGYTF. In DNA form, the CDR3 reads TGCGCCAGCAGCCAAGAAGTGCTCCGTGATTCTAGGGGCTACACCTTC.

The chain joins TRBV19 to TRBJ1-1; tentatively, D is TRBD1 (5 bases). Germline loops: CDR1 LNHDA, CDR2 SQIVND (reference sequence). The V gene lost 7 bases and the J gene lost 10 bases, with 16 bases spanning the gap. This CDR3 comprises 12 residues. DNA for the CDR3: TGTGCCAGTAACTGGCGGGGGGGAGGAGCTTTCTTT. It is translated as CASNWRGGGAFF.

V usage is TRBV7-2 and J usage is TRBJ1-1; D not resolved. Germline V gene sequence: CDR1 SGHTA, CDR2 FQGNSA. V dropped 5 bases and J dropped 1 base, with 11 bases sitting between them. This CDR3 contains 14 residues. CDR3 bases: TGTGCCAGCAGCATGACAATCCCGAACACTGAAGCTTTCTTT. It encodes CASSMTIPNTEAFF.

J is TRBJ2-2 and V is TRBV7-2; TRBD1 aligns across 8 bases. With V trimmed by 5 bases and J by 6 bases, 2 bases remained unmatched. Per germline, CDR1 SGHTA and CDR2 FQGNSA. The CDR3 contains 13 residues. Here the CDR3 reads CASSKQGAGELFF. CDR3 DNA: TGTGCCAGCAGCAAACAGGGGGCCGGGGAGCTGTTTTTT.

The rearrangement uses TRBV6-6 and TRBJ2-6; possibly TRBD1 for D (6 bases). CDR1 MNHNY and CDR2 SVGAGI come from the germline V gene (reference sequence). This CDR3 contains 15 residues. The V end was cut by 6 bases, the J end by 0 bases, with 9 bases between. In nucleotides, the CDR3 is TGTGCCAGCAGCGGACAGAGCTCTGGGGCCAACGTCCTGACTTTC. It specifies CASSGQSSGANVLTF.

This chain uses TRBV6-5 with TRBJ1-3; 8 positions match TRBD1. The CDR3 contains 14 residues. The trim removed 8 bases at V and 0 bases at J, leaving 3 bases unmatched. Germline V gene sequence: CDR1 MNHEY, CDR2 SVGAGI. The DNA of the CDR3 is TGTGCCAGCTCAGGGGGCCTCTCTGGAAACACCATATATTTT. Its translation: CASSGGLSGNTIYF.

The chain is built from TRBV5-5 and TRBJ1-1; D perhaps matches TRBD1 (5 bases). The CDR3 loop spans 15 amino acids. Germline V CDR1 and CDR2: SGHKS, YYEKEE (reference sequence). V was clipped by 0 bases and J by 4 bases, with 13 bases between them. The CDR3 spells CASSLVPGGGTEAFF. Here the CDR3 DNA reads TGTGCCAGCAGCTTGGTTCCTGGCGGGGGCACTGAAGCTTTCTTT.

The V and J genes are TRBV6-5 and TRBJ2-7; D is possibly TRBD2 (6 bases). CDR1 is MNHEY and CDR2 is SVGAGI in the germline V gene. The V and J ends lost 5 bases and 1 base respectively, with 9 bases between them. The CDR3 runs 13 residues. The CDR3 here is CASSPRGSYEQYF. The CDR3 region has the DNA TGTGCCAGCAGTCCGCGGGGTTCCTACGAGCAGTACTTC.

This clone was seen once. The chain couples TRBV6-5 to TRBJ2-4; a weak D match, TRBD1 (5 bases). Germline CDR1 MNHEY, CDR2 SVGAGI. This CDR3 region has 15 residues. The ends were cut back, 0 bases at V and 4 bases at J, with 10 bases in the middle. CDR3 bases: TGTGCCAGCAGTTACTCGAGTCAGGGTAAAAACATTCAGTACTTC. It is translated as CASSYSSQGKNIQYF.

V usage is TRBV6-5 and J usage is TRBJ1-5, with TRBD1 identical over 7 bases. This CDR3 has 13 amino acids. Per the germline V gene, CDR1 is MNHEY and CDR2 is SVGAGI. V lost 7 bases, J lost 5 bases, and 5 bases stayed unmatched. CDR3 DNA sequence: TGTGCCAGCATCAGGGACAGCGATCAGCCCCAGCATTTT. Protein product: CASIRDSDQPQHF.

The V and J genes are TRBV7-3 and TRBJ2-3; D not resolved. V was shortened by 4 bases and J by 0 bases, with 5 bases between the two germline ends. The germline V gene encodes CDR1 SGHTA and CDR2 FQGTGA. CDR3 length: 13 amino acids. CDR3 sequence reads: CASSSGSTDTQYF. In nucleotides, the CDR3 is TGTGCCAGCAGCTCGGGTAGCACAGATACGCAGTATTTT.

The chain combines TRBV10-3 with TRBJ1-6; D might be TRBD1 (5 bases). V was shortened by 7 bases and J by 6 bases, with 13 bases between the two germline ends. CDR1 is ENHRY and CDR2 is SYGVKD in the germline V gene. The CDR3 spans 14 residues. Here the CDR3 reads CAIMKDTINSPLHF. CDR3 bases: TGTGCCATCATGAAGGACACTATTAATTCACCCCTCCACTTT.

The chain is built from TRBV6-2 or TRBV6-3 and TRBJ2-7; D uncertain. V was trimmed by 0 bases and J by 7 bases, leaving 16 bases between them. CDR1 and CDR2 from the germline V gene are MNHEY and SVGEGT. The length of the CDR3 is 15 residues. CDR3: CASSYSRASAREQYF. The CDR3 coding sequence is TGTGCCAGCAGTTACTCGAGAGCCTCCGCTCGGGAGCAGTACTTC.